These 18 T cell receptor beta chains originate from one sample sequenced in a study of T cell responses to AZD1222 COVID-19 vaccine. Assay: immunoSEQ multiplex PCR; the TCRdb copy retains only in-frame clones and omits some. The profile shows 65,000 to 95,000 clones, more than 75% of them singletons. Sequenced material: peripheral blood, taken on day 0 of AZD1222 vaccination. All receptors derive from an adult in good health.

This chain links TRBV2 with TRBJ1-2; D is possibly TRBD1 (5 bases). The CDR3 is 15 residues long. V shed 0 bases and J shed 4 bases, with 12 bases lying between them. Germline CDR1 and CDR2: SNHLY and FYNNEI. The CDR3 here is CASSEANRGVYGYTF. As DNA, the CDR3 is TGTGCCAGCAGTGAAGCGAATCGAGGGGTCTATGGCTACACCTTC. The full variable domain, rest sourced from reference TRBV2 and TRBJ1-2, is EPEVTQTPSHQVTQMGQEVILRCVPISNHLYFYWYRQILGQKVEFLVSFYNNEISEKSEIFDDQFSVERPDGSNFTLKIRSTKLEDSAMYFCASSEANRGVYGYTFGSGTRLTVV.

This clone is a singleton in its sample. J is TRBJ2-2 and V is TRBV28; perhaps D is TRBD1 or TRBD2 (5 bases each). Germline V CDR1 and CDR2: MDHEN, SYDVKM. Between the trimmed V and J ends, which lost 9 bases and 1 base, there was a span of 18 bases. This CDR3 is built from 16 residues. The CDR3 here is CASSPGALGNTGELFF. CDR3 coding DNA: TGTGCCAGTAGCCCCGGGGCCCTAGGGAACACCGGGGAGCTGTTTTTT. The complete variable domain, with remaining parts taken from reference TRBV28 and TRBJ2-2, reads DVKVTQSSRYLVKRTGEKVFLECVQDMDHENMFWYRQDPGLGLRLIYFSYDVKMKEKGDIPEGYSVSREKKERFSLILESASTNQTSMYLCASSPGALGNTGELFFGEGSRLTVL.

Only a few counts were recorded for this clone. This rearrangement joins TRBV5-6 to TRBJ2-5; possibly TRBD1 for D (6 bases). V was clipped by 2 bases and J by 4 bases, with 9 bases between them. The CDR3 has 13 residues. Germline lookup yields CDR1 SGHDT and CDR2 YYEEEE. Written as DNA, the CDR3 is TGTGCCAGCAGCTTTACAGGGCCAGAGACCCAGTACTTC. Protein product: CASSFTGPETQYF.

The chain couples TRBV24-1 to TRBJ2-7, with D hard to call. Deletions cut 6 bases from V and 2 bases from J, with 10 bases between. Germline V gene data show CDR1 as KGHDR and CDR2 as SFDVKD. This CDR3 region has 13 residues. The CDR3 DNA reads TGTGCCACCAGTAGAAGCTCTCCCTACGAGCAGTACTTC. Protein sequence: CATSRSSPYEQYF.

This clone showed up just a few times. The chain combines TRBV7-2 with TRBJ2-5, with 10 nucleotides matching TRBD2. CDR1 is SGHTA and CDR2 is FQGNSA in the germline V gene. V dropped 2 bases and J dropped 5; count of bases not matched to a gene: 5. There are 15 residues in the CDR3. CDR3 sequence (DNA): TGTGCCAGCAGCTTAAATAGCGGGGGGTGGGAGACCCAGTACTTC. It is translated as CASSLNSGGWETQYF. Full variable domain (rest looked up from reference TRBV7-2 and TRBJ2-5): GAGVSQSPSNKVTEKGKDVELRCDPISGHTALYWYRQSLGQGLEFLIYFQGNSAPDKSGLPSDRFSAERTGGSVSTLTIQRTQQEDSAVYLCASSLNSGGWETQYFGPGTRLLVL.

The V gene is TRBV19, the J gene TRBJ1-6; D not certain. Germline assignment: CDR1 LNHDA and CDR2 SQIVND (reference sequence). The CDR3 runs 14 residues. Trimming removed 3 bases at V and 7 bases at J, with 10 bases between. The DNA of the CDR3 is TGTGCCAGTAGTATCGTGGGAAGCAATTCACCCCTCCACTTT. It is translated as CASSIVGSNSPLHF. The entire variable domain, with the rest obtained from reference TRBV19 and TRBJ1-6, is as follows: DGGITQSPKYLFRKEGQNVTLSCEQNLNHDAMYWYRQDPGQGLRLIYYSQIVNDFQKGDIAEGYSVSREKKESFPLTVTSAQKNPTAFYLCASSIVGSNSPLHFGNGTRLTVT.

The rearrangement joins TRBV19 to TRBJ1-3; TRBD1 matches at 9 bases. CDR1 is LNHDA and CDR2 is SQIVND in the germline V gene (reference sequence). The CDR3 sequence is 14 residues long. V was pared by 6 bases and J by 2 bases, with 2 bases of the junction left unmatched. The CDR3 DNA is TGTGCCAGTAGGGACAGGGGAACTGGAAACACCATATATTTT. It yields the protein CASRDRGTGNTIYF.

As to this clone: The CDR3 ends on some other residue instead of the conserved phenylalanine or tryptophan, so this is likely a read error. The limits of the CDR3 on the DNA are not certain, so only TCRdb's listed CDR3 is given. The chain recombines TRBV6-1 with TRBJ2-7; the D call TRBD2 from the table was never checked on the DNA. The germline V gene has CDR1 MNHNS and CDR2 SASEGT. The CDR3 is 16 amino acids in total, end residues counted. CDR3 amino acids: CASSEGRDVRVDGWVS.

The chain combines TRBV5-4 with TRBJ1-3; D is unresolved. The V and J ends lost 4 bases and 4 bases respectively, with 9 bases between them. Germline CDR1 SGHNT, CDR2 YYREEE (reference sequence). CDR3 length equals 13 residues. The CDR3 DNA reads as TGTGCCAGCAGCACCTTTCAGGGAAACACCATATATTTT. Protein: CASSTFQGNTIYF.

On this clone: The junction differs from germline at one of its ends, possibly a read error. The V call is TRBV9, the J call TRBJ1-2; no firm D call. CDR1 and CDR2 from the germline V gene are SGDLS and YYNGEE. CDR3 size: 11 residues. CDR3 sequence reads: CASSPGRRHIF. CDR3 bases: TGTGCCAGCAGCCCAGGACGCCGACATATCTTC. Looking up the rest from reference TRBV9 and TRBJ1-2 gives the full variable domain: DSGVTQTPKHLITATGQRVTLRCSPRSGDLSVYWYQQSLDQGLQFLIQYYNGEERAKGNILERFSAQQFPDLHSELNLSSLELGDSALYFCASSPGRRHIFGSGTRLTVV.

This rearrangement joins TRBV12-3 or TRBV12-4 to TRBJ2-2, with TRBD2 identical over 8 bases. The CDR3 covers 13 residues. V dropped 3 bases and J dropped 10; count of bases not matched to a gene: 4. The CDR3 DNA is TGTGCCAGCAGTTTTCTCGGGGGGGCGGAGCTGTTTTTT. It translates to CASSFLGGAELFF.

This chain connects TRBV24-1 to TRBJ2-1; a possible D gene is TRBD2 (7 bases). V lost 0 bases to trimming and J lost 7 bases, with 15 bases between them. This CDR3 comprises 16 residues. Germline lookup yields CDR1 KGHDR and CDR2 SFDVKD. The CDR3 region is CATSDLPGAGVNEQFF. CDR3 DNA sequence: TGTGCCACCAGTGATTTGCCAGGGGCGGGGGTTAATGAGCAGTTCTTC.

This chain links TRBV15 with TRBJ2-5; TRBD1 matches at 8 bases. With V trimmed by 5 bases and J by 5 bases, 7 bases remained unmatched. Germline loops: CDR1 LNHNV, CDR2 YYDKDF (reference sequence). The CDR3 has 14 residues. This CDR3 reads CATSARDRRETQYF. In DNA form, the CDR3 reads TGTGCCACCAGCGCCCGGGACAGGCGGGAGACCCAGTACTTC.

Concerning this clone: Distinct nucleotide sequences in the sample also encode this CDR3. The J gene is TRBJ2-1, the V gene TRBV28; a weak D match, TRBD1 (5 bases). Between the trimmed V and J ends, which lost 5 bases and 7 bases, there was a span of 9 bases. The V gene's germline CDR1 is MDHEN and CDR2 SYDVKM. The length of the CDR3 is 12 residues. This CDR3 is CASSPRVNEQFF. CDR3 DNA sequence: TGTGCCAGCAGTCCCAGGGTTAATGAGCAGTTCTTC.

The chain joins TRBV28 to TRBJ2-4, with D uncertain. V lost 5 bases and J lost 5, with 10 bases in between. The CDR3 has 13 amino acids. The germline V gene has CDR1 MDHEN and CDR2 SYDVKM. The CDR3 DNA reads TGTGCCAGCAGTCTTCGTATCGAAAACATTCAGTACTTC. This translates into CASSLRIENIQYF.

V gene TRBV18 combines with J gene TRBJ2-4, with no clear D. The length of the CDR3 is 14 residues. Germline CDR1 is KGHSH and CDR2 is LQKENI. Trimming took off 6 bases at V and 0 bases at J, with 9 bases between the two ends. CDR3 residues: CASSPNLAKNIQYF. The CDR3, as DNA: TGTGCCAGCTCTCCGAACCTAGCCAAAAACATTCAGTACTTC.

This clone was counted once. The genes are TRBV2 and TRBJ2-1; no clear D. Looked up from germline, CDR1 is SNHLY and CDR2 is FYNNEI. The CDR3 loop spans 11 amino acids. Trimming took off 8 bases at V and 4 bases at J, with 6 bases between the two ends. CDR3 region: CASGLYNEQFF. The DNA of the CDR3 is TGTGCCAGCGGGCTATACAATGAGCAGTTCTTC.

The rearrangement joins TRBV12-3 or TRBV12-4 to TRBJ2-3; 7 positions agree with TRBD1. The CDR3 is made up of 13 amino acids. The V and J ends lost 6 bases and 6 bases, in that order; junction bases with no gene match: 6. CDR3 protein: CASSPTGVDTQYF. DNA of the CDR3: TGTGCCAGCAGCCCCACAGGGGTTGATACGCAGTATTTT.